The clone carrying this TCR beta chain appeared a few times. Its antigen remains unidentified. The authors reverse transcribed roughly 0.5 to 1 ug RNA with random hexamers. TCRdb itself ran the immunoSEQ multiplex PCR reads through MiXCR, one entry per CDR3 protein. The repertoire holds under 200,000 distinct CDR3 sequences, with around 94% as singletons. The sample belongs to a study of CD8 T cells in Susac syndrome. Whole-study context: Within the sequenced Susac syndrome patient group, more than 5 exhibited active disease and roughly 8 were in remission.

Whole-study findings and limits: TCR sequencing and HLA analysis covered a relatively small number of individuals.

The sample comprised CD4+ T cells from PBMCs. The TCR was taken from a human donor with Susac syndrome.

The DNA of the CDR3 is TGCAGCGTTGACCCCGGGGGAACTGAAGCTTTCTTT. Protein sequence: CSVDPGGTEAFF. This chain connects TRBV29-1 to TRBJ1-1; D may be TRBD1 (5 bases). The CDR3 is 12 amino acids. Germline V gene lookup returns CDR1 SQVTM and CDR2 ANQGSEA. Trimming removed 3 bases at V and 5 bases at J, with 10 bases between.